The rows below give T cell receptor beta chains drawn from one sample of a study of blood T cell repertoires in COVID-19. TCRdb's copy holds only in-frame clones and misses some; the assay was immunoSEQ multiplex PCR. The sample lists about 150,000 clones, about 87% occurring once. Sample: peripheral blood. The receptors shown here come from a man in his fifties or sixties with active or convalescent COVID-19. Each CDR3 is given with its conserved first and last residue. D genes are given only for firm matches. The size entry is marked missing in some rows and otherwise reads once, few, many or a size class.

d_gene: NA; v_gene: TRBV19; abundance: NA; j_gene: TRBJ1-2; CDR3nt: TGTGCCAGTAGTGGCTGGGGGCCTGACGACTATGGCTACACCTTC; CDR3aa: CASSGWGPDDYGYTF
d_gene: NA; v_gene: TRBV10-3; abundance: NA; j_gene: TRBJ1-1; CDR3nt: TGTGCCATCAGTGAGGGGTTAGGAGGGACTGAAGCTTTCTTT; CDR3aa: CAISEGLGGTEAFF
d_gene: NA; v_gene: TRBV6-6; abundance: NA; j_gene: TRBJ1-1; CDR3nt: TGTGCCAGCAGAACAGGGAAAATGAACACTGAAGCTTTCTTT; CDR3aa: CASRTGKMNTEAFF
d_gene: TRBD1; v_gene: TRBV5-5; abundance: NA; j_gene: TRBJ2-4; CDR3nt: TGTGCCAGCAGCCGGGACAGGGTAAACATTCAGTACTTC; CDR3aa: CASSRDRVNIQYF
d_gene: NA; v_gene: TRBV27; abundance: once; j_gene: TRBJ2-2; CDR3nt: TGTGCCAGCAGTCCGACTAGAAAGGACACCGGGGAGCTGTTTTTT; CDR3aa: CASSPTRKDTGELFF
d_gene: NA; v_gene: TRBV27; abundance: NA; j_gene: TRBJ2-1; CDR3nt: TGTGCCAGCACCCCTACGGGATCGTCCTACAATGAGCAGTTCTTC; CDR3aa: CASTPTGSSYNEQFF
d_gene: TRBD2; v_gene: TRBV6-5; abundance: NA; j_gene: TRBJ2-7; CDR3nt: TGTGCCAGCAGTTACTCGATGGGGGAGGGCGAGCAGTACTTC; CDR3aa: CASSYSMGEGEQYF
d_gene: TRBD1; v_gene: TRBV12-3/TRBV12-4; abundance: NA; j_gene: TRBJ1-1; CDR3nt: TGTGCCAGCAGTTTAGGACAGGGGACTGAAGCTTTCTTT; CDR3aa: CASSLGQGTEAFF
d_gene: NA; v_gene: TRBV28; abundance: NA; j_gene: TRBJ2-5; CDR3nt: TGTGCCAGCAGTTCGATTATAGGGGGATCCCAAGAGACCCAGTACTTC; CDR3aa: CASSSIIGGSQETQYF
d_gene: TRBD2; v_gene: TRBV4-2; abundance: NA; j_gene: TRBJ2-1; CDR3nt: TGTGCCAGCAGCCTGACTAGCGGGTTTAGCTCCTACAATGAGCAGTTCTTC; CDR3aa: CASSLTSGFSSYNEQFF
d_gene: TRBD2; v_gene: TRBV5-1; abundance: NA; j_gene: TRBJ2-7; CDR3nt: TGCGCCAGCAGCTTGGCCGCGGGAGCGGGTTACGAGCAGTACTTC; CDR3aa: CASSLAAGAGYEQYF
d_gene: TRBD2; v_gene: TRBV2; abundance: NA; j_gene: TRBJ2-1; CDR3nt: TGTGCCAGCAGTGTCCTAGCGGGAGTGAATGAGCAGTTCTTC; CDR3aa: CASSVLAGVNEQFF
d_gene: TRBD2; v_gene: TRBV10-1; abundance: once; j_gene: TRBJ2-1; CDR3nt: TGCGCCAGCAGTGATGGCGGGAGCTACAATGAGCAGTTCTTC; CDR3aa: CASSDGGSYNEQFF
d_gene: NA; v_gene: TRBV5-1; abundance: NA; j_gene: TRBJ2-3; CDR3nt: TGCGCCAGCAGCTTTTCGGGAGGAGGGGGAGATACGCAGTATTTT; CDR3aa: CASSFSGGGGDTQYF
d_gene: NA; v_gene: TRBV27; abundance: NA; j_gene: TRBJ1-4; CDR3nt: TGTGCCAGCACCAGGACAGCCTTTAATGAAAAACTGTTTTTT; CDR3aa: CASTRTAFNEKLFF
d_gene: NA; v_gene: TRBV6-5; abundance: few; j_gene: TRBJ2-7; CDR3nt: TGTGCCAGCACTGGGAGCCTCTCCTACGAGCAGTACTTC; CDR3aa: CASTGSLSYEQYF
d_gene: NA; v_gene: TRBV9; abundance: NA; j_gene: TRBJ2-7; CDR3nt: TGTGCCAGCAGCTTTACAGGGGACTTGGAGCAGTACTTC; CDR3aa: CASSFTGDLEQYF
d_gene: TRBD1; v_gene: TRBV11-2; abundance: NA; j_gene: TRBJ1-1; CDR3nt: TGTGCCAGCAGCCGGGACAGGCGAATTGACACTGAAGCTTTCTTT; CDR3aa: CASSRDRRIDTEAFF
d_gene: TRBD1; v_gene: TRBV24-1; abundance: NA; j_gene: TRBJ1-1; CDR3nt: TGTGCCACCAGTGATGGACAGGGGGCGCGCACTGAAGCTTTCTTT; CDR3aa: CATSDGQGARTEAFF
d_gene: TRBD2; v_gene: TRBV7-9; abundance: once; j_gene: TRBJ2-5; CDR3nt: TGTGCCAGCAGCTTACTAGCGGGGGAAGAGACCCAGTACTTC; CDR3aa: CASSLLAGEETQYF
d_gene: TRBD1; v_gene: TRBV19; abundance: once; j_gene: TRBJ2-6; CDR3nt: TGTGCCAGTAGCCCGACGGGGACAGTCTCTGGGGCCAACGTCCTGACTTTC; CDR3aa: CASSPTGTVSGANVLTF
d_gene: TRBD1; v_gene: TRBV5-1; abundance: NA; j_gene: TRBJ2-7; CDR3nt: TGCGCCAGCAGCTTCCCGGGACAGACCTACGAGCAGTACTTC; CDR3aa: CASSFPGQTYEQYF
d_gene: NA; v_gene: TRBV7-3; abundance: NA; j_gene: TRBJ2-3; CDR3nt: TGTGCCAGCAGCGAAACCGGAGCAGATACGCAGTATTTT; CDR3aa: CASSETGADTQYF
d_gene: TRBD2; v_gene: TRBV11-2; abundance: NA; j_gene: TRBJ2-7; CDR3nt: TGTGCCAGCAGCTTAGCGGGAGGGCGTGGCGAGCAGTACTTC; CDR3aa: CASSLAGGRGEQYF
d_gene: TRBD2; v_gene: TRBV9; abundance: NA; j_gene: TRBJ2-3; CDR3nt: TGTGCCAGCAGCCCGGGACTAGCGGGATCAGCGGATACGCAGTATTTT; CDR3aa: CASSPGLAGSADTQYF
d_gene: TRBD1; v_gene: TRBV6-5; abundance: NA; j_gene: TRBJ1-5; CDR3nt: TGTGCCAGCGGCGGACAGGGGGCGGTTCAGCCCCAGCATTTT; CDR3aa: CASGGQGAVQPQHF
d_gene: TRBD1; v_gene: TRBV28; abundance: NA; j_gene: TRBJ1-2; CDR3nt: TGTGCCAGCAGTTTATTAAGGGGGCAAGGCTACACCTTC; CDR3aa: CASSLLRGQGYTF
d_gene: TRBD2; v_gene: TRBV6-6; abundance: NA; j_gene: TRBJ2-3; CDR3nt: TGTGCCAGCAGCTCTAAAATAACTAGCGGGAGGGCGCGCACAGATACGCAGTATTTT; CDR3aa: CASSSKITSGRARTDTQYF
d_gene: TRBD1; v_gene: TRBV6-5; abundance: NA; j_gene: TRBJ1-5; CDR3nt: TGTGCCAGCAGTTACGACAGGGGTAATCAGCCCCAGCATTTT; CDR3aa: CASSYDRGNQPQHF
d_gene: TRBD2; v_gene: TRBV19; abundance: NA; j_gene: TRBJ2-3; CDR3nt: TGTGCCAGTAGTATTCCTAGCGGGAGGAGGGATACGCAGTATTTT; CDR3aa: CASSIPSGRRDTQYF
d_gene: TRBD1; v_gene: TRBV11-2; abundance: NA; j_gene: TRBJ2-7; CDR3nt: TGTGCCAGCAGCTCGCGACAGGGTTTCTACGAGCAGTACTTC; CDR3aa: CASSSRQGFYEQYF
d_gene: NA; v_gene: TRBV6-5; abundance: NA; j_gene: TRBJ1-6; CDR3nt: TGTGCCAGCAGTTACCTACAGGGAAATTCACCCCTCCACTTT; CDR3aa: CASSYLQGNSPLHF
d_gene: NA; v_gene: TRBV5-6; abundance: NA; j_gene: TRBJ2-5; CDR3nt: TGTGCCAGCAGCTTTGCGTACCAAGAGACCCAGTACTTC; CDR3aa: CASSFAYQETQYF
d_gene: NA; v_gene: TRBV15; abundance: NA; j_gene: TRBJ1-1; CDR3nt: TGTGCCACCAGCAGAGCTCCAGGGTTGAGCACTGAAGCTTTCTTT; CDR3aa: CATSRAPGLSTEAFF
d_gene: NA; v_gene: TRBV21-1; abundance: NA; j_gene: TRBJ2-1; CDR3nt: TGTGCCAGCAGCAAAAACTACAGGGTGCCCTCCTACAATGAGCAGTTCTTC; CDR3aa: CASSKNYRVPSYNEQFF
d_gene: NA; v_gene: TRBV7-9; abundance: NA; j_gene: TRBJ2-6; CDR3nt: TGTGCCAGCAGCTTAGGGTGGTTCAGTGGGGCCAACGTCCTGACTTTC; CDR3aa: CASSLGWFSGANVLTF
d_gene: NA; v_gene: TRBV28; abundance: NA; j_gene: TRBJ1-4; CDR3nt: TGTGCCAGCAGTTTATTGAGTGAAAAACTGTTTTTT; CDR3aa: CASSLLSEKLFF
d_gene: NA; v_gene: TRBV6-2/TRBV6-3; abundance: NA; j_gene: TRBJ2-7; CDR3nt: TGTGCCAGCAGTTCCGGGACACCCGAGCAGTACTTC; CDR3aa: CASSSGTPEQYF
d_gene: TRBD1; v_gene: TRBV29-1; abundance: NA; j_gene: TRBJ2-2; CDR3nt: TGCAGCGCGCGGACAGGGGGGGTCGGGGAGCTGTTTTTT; CDR3aa: CSARTGGVGELFF
d_gene: TRBD2; v_gene: TRBV10-3; abundance: NA; j_gene: TRBJ2-3; CDR3nt: TGTGCCATTGGACTAGCGGGAGCAGATACGCAGTATTTT; CDR3aa: CAIGLAGADTQYF
d_gene: TRBD2; v_gene: TRBV3-1/TRBV3-2; abundance: few; j_gene: TRBJ2-3; CDR3nt: TGTGCCAGCAGTCGACTAGCGGGAGGCGGCACAGATACGCAGTATTTT; CDR3aa: CASSRLAGGGTDTQYF